One T cell receptor (beta chain) is described in this entry. Assay used: immunoSEQ multiplex PCR; TCRdb lists only in-frame clones, some missing. The data contain about 150,000 clones, roughly four fifths of them singletons. Per germline, CDR1 SGHDT and CDR2 YYEEEE. This CDR3 is 15 amino acids long. Deletions cut 2 bases from V and 4 bases from J, with 13 bases between. The sample is drawn from a study of blood T cell repertoires in COVID-19. The wider study: Specimens from acute and convalescent COVID-19 originated in the United States, Italy and Spain.

The TCR was taken from a woman in her sixties with acute or convalescent COVID-19. The sequencing sample was made of peripheral blood. The rearrangement joins TRBV5-6 to TRBJ1-3; D is possibly TRBD1 (5 bases). DNA for the CDR3: TGTGCCAGCAGCTTAGGTTGGCAGGGAGGAAACACCATATATTTT. Protein sequence: CASSLGWQGGNTIYF. Supplemented by reference TRBV5-6 and TRBJ1-3, the full variable domain reads DAGVTQSPTHLIKTRGQQVTLRCSPKSGHDTVSWYQQALGQGPQFIFQYYEEEERQRGNFPDRFSGHQFPNYSSELNVNALLLGDSALYLCASSLGWQGGNTIYFGEGSWLTVV.